One T cell receptor (beta chain) is described in this entry. The record originates from a study of blood T cell repertoires in COVID-19. Seattle enrolled patients during active infection and tracked them longitudinally. Germline CDR1 is SNHLY and CDR2 is FYNNEI. This CDR3 is 14 amino acids long. Losses at the gene ends were 5 bases for V and 2 bases for J; bases not matched to a gene: 2. Original processing methods: Reference gene primers were amplified, and this amplification served to estimate nucleated cell counts. Using immunoSEQ multiplex PCR, the repertoire was profiled, and TCRdb retains in-frame clones only, with some absent. The V and J calls and clone size come from that table; D and trimming were worked out from the DNA. The table shows some 390,000 clones, with around 87% occurring only once.

The chain recombines TRBV2 with TRBJ1-5; 8 bases match TRBD1. Material: peripheral blood. The clonotype originates from a woman in her sixties with COVID-19, enrolled during active disease. As DNA, the CDR3 is TGTGCCAGCAGTAAGGACAGGGGCAATCAGCCCCAGCATTTT. Its translation is CASSKDRGNQPQHF.